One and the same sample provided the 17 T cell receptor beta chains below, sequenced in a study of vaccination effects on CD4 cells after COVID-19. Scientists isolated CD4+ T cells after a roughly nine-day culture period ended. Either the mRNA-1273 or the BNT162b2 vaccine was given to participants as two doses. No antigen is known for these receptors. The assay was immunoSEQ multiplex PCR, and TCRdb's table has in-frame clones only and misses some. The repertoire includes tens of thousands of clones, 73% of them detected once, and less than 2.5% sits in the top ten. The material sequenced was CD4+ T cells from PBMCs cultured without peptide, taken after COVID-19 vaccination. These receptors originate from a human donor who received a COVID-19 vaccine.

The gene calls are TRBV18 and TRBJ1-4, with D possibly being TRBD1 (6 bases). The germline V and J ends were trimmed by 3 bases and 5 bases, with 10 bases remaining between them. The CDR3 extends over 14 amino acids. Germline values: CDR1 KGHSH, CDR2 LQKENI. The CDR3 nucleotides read TGTGCCAGCTCACCCGCGGGGGGCAATGAAAAACTGTTTTTT. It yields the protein CASSPAGGNEKLFF.

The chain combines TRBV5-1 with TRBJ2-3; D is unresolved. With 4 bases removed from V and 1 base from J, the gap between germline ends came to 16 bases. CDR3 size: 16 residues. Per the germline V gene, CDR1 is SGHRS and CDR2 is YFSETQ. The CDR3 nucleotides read TGCGCCAGCAGCCCGGTGGTCCCCCAGGGCACAGATACGCAGTATTTT. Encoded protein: CASSPVVPQGTDTQYF.

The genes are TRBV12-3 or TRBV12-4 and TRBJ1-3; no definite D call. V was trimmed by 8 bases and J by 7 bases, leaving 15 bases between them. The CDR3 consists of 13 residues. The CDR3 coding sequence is TGTGCCAGCGGCTCCCCTTCGGGGAACACCATATATTTT. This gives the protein CASGSPSGNTIYF.

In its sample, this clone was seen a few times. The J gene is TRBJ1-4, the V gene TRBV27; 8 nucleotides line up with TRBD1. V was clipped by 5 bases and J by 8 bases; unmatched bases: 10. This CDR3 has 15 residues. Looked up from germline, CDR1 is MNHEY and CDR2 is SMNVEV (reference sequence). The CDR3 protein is CASSPRQGSGEKLFF. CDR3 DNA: TGTGCCAGCAGTCCCAGACAGGGGAGCGGAGAAAAACTGTTTTTT.

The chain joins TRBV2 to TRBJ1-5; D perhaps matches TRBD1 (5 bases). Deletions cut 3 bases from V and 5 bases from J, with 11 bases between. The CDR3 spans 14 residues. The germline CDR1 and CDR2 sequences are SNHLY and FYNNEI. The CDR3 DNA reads TGTGCCAGCAGTGACCTAGACAGTTATCAGCCCCAGCATTTT. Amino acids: CASSDLDSYQPQHF.

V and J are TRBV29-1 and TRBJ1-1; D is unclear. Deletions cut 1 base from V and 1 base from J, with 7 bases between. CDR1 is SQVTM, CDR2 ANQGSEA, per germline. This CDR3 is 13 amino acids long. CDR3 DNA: TGCAGCGTTGAAGTGGGCGGGAACACTGAAGCTTTCTTT. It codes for CSVEVGGNTEAFF.

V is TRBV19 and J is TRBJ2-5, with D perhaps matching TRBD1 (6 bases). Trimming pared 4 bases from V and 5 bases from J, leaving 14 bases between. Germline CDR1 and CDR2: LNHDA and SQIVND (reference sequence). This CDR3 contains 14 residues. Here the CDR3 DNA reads TGTGCCAGTAGTACCCCGACAGGCGTGGAGACCCAGTACTTC. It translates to CASSTPTGVETQYF.

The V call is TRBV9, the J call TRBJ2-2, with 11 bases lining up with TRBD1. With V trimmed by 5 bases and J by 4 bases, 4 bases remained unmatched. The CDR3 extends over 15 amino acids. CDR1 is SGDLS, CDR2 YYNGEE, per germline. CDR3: CASRAGTGGTGELFF. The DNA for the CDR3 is TGTGCCAGCAGGGCCGGGACAGGGGGCACCGGGGAGCTGTTTTTT.

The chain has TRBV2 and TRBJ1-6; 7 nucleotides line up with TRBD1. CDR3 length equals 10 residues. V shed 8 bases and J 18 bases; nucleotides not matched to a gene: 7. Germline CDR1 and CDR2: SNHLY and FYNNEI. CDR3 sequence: CASGQAIPHF. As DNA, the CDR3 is TGTGCCAGCGGACAGGCCATTCCCCACTTT.

The CDR3 bases are TGTGCCAGCAGCGCCTCGGCGGGGAGCTCCTACAATGAGCAGTTCTTC. Protein sequence: CASSASAGSSYNEQFF. This rearrangement joins TRBV5-4 to TRBJ2-1, with TRBD2 as a possible D gene (6 bases). CDR1 is SGHNT and CDR2 is YYREEE in the germline V gene (reference sequence). V was clipped by 4 bases and J by 0 bases, with 14 bases between them. This CDR3 contains 16 residues.

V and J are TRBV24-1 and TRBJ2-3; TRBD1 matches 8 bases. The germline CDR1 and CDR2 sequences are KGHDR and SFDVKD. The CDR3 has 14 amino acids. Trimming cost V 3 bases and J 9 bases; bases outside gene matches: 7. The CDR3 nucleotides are TGTGCCACCAGTGATGACAGACAGGGGATCACGCAGTATTTT. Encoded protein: CATSDDRQGITQYF.

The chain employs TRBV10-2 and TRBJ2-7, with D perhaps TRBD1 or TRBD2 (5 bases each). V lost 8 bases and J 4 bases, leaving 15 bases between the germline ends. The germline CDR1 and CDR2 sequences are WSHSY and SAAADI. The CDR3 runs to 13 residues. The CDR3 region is CASRSEGTYEQYV. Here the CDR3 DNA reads TGCGCCAGCCGGTCAGAAGGGACGTACGAGCAGTACGTC.

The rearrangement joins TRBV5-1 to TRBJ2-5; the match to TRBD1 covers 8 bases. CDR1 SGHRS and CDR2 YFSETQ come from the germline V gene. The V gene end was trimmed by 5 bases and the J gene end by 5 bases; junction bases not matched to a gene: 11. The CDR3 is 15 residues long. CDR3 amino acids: CASSFLTGEGETQYF. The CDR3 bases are TGCGCCAGCAGTTTCTTGACAGGGGAAGGGGAGACCCAGTACTTC.

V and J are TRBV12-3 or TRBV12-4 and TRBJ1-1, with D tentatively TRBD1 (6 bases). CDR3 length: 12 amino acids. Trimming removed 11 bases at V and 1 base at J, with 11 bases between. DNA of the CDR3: TGTGCCTCCCGGACAGCGAACACTGAAGCTTTCTTT. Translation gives CASRTANTEAFF.

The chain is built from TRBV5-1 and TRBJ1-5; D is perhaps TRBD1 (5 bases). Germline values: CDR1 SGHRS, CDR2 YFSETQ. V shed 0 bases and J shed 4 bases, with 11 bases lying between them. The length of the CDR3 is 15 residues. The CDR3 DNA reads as TGCGCCAGCAGCTTGGACTCGGGGGGGAATCAGCCCCAGCATTTT. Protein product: CASSLDSGGNQPQHF.

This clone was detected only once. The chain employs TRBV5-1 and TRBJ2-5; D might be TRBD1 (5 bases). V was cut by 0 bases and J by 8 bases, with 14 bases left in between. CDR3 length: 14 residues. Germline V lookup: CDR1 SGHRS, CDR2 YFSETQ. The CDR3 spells CASSLGSGQGTQYF. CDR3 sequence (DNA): TGCGCCAGCAGCTTGGGCAGTGGACAAGGAACCCAGTACTTC.

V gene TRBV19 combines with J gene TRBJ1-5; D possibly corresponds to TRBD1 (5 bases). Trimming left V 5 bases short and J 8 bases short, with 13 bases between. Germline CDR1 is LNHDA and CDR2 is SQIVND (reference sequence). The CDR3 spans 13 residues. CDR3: CASSGHDLKPQHF. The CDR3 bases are TGTGCCAGTAGTGGACACGACCTCAAGCCCCAGCATTTT. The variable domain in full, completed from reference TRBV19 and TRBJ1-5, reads DGGITQSPKYLFRKEGQNVTLSCEQNLNHDAMYWYRQDPGQGLRLIYYSQIVNDFQKGDIAEGYSVSREKKESFPLTVTSAQKNPTAFYLCASSGHDLKPQHFGDGTRLSIL.